This T cell receptor (beta chain) emerged from a study of OX40 agonist ivuxolimab in advanced cancers. Whole-study context: Patients got intravenous ivuxolimab at 0.01 to 10 mg/kg every 2 weeks. Whole-study findings and limits: In CD8+ T cells, expanded clones were on average more numerous than in CD4+.

Comments on this clone: Antigen unknown.

Assay used: immunoSEQ multiplex PCR; TCRdb lists only in-frame clones, some missing. The sample lists roughly 26,000 clones; about 85% were seen once. The germline V gene encodes CDR1 SGDLS and CDR2 YYNGEE. V was cut by 2 bases and J by 0 bases, with 9 bases left in between. The CDR3 has 15 amino acids. This sequence was found in an adult with an advanced solid tumor such as melanoma, head and neck, liver or kidney cancer. Sequences were derived from CD4+ or CD8+ T cells sorted from blood, sampled in a trial of the OX40 agonist ivuxolimab. The chain links TRBV9 to TRBJ2-1; D unresolved. The CDR3 bases are TGTGCCAGCAGCGTCGACTTCAGCTCCTACAATGAGCAGTTCTTC. Translating it yields CASSVDFSSYNEQFF.